A single TCR beta chain is shown here with its context. Its antigen has not been determined. Nothing much larger sits one base from this clone, and base qualities are not available. The data were produced on an Illumina HiSeq 2500. To make first-strand cDNA, Superscript III was used along with a set of TRAV- and TRBV-specific primers so that both the TCRalpha and TCRbeta chains were covered. TCRs were amplified with Phusion for 15 to 20 PCR cycles, with a constant-region primer paired with the adapter attached to the V primers. Isolated mRNA was amplified with the MessageAmp II aRNA Amplification Kit, using a roughly 17-hour in vitro transcription at 37°C. The Dynabeads mRNA DIRECT Purification Kit was used to isolate the mRNA for TCR sequencing. Indexed Illumina adapters were added in a second roughly 25-cycle Phusion PCR, and the resulting products were purified with AMPure XP beads. On the authors' methods: Custom Perl scripts were used to pool TCR sequences that encoded the same protein, to remove out-of-frame sequences, and to calculate the abundance of each clonotype. The analysis excluded TCR sequences that were supported by just one read. Shannon entropy, Gini index, clonality, richness, and the frequency of TCRs shared between repertoires were included as repertoire metrics. Using fastp at Q25 and MiXCR, TCRdb reprocessed the public reads and kept productive beta chains. Here each entry gathers all rows of one CDR3 protein and keeps the most common genes and DNA. The V and J calls were determined by TCRdb, not by the authors. In this sample the table shows around 69,000 distinct CDR3 sequences, around 30% of which occur a single time. The ten top clones hold over 8.5% of the sample.

According to the study, the label for this sample's time point signals: before trial treatment. Donors were enrolled in RACIN, a single-arm phase I dose-escalation trial in which nivolumab, ipilimumab, aspirin, low-dose cyclophosphamide and low-dose radiotherapy were combined. Patients were eligible if they had advanced solid tumors that were TIL-negative. This entry belongs to a study of low-dose radiotherapy and immunotherapy resistance in tumors (dated by TCRdb to 2021 to 2024). The study in broad terms: Patients in Cohort 1 were given 0.5 Gy per fraction every 2 weeks, and the prescribed total PTV dose was 6.5 Gy. For Cohort 2, the dose was 1 Gy per fraction given every two weeks, adding up to 13 Gy in total across 26 weeks. Nivolumab and ipilimumab were both given intravenously, with nivolumab at a 240 mg flat dose every two weeks and ipilimumab at 1 mg/kg every six weeks. Every two weeks, patients got intravenous cyclophosphamide at 200 mg/m2, given one day ahead of each radiation and immunotherapy administration. Starting on cycle 1 day 1, patients took 300 mg of aspirin by mouth once daily for four cycles. Randomization of trial participants into treatment groups was not performed. Eight patients were included in the translational analysis, namely three from the first dose cohort plus the first five from the second dose cohort.

CDR1 and CDR2 are drawn from the germline V gene: SQVTM, ANQGSEA. The CDR3 runs 13 residues from the cysteine to the phenylalanine. Just CDR3 DNA is preserved here, 39 bases in frame from base 1. Germline trimming amounts to 7 bases on V and 7 bases on J, with 5 as the count of junction bases outside the gene matches. This chain joins TRBV29-1 to TRBJ1-6, and TRBD1 matches 9 of the central bases. The TCR originated in a female donor with ovarian cancer. The sample consisted of PBMCs, taken before treatment. The CDR3 corresponds to CSAADRGNSPLHF. In nucleotide form, the sequence is TGCAGCGCTGCGGACAGGGGCAATTCACCCCTCCACTTT. Full variable domain (CDR3 extended with the reference TRBV29-1 and TRBJ1-6 proteins): SAVISQKPSRDICQRGTSLTIQCQVDSQVTMMFWYRQQPGQSLTLIATANQGSEATYESGFVIDKFPISRPNLTFSTLTVSNMSPEDSSIYLCSAADRGNSPLHFGNGTRLTVT.